The T cell receptor beta chain described here comes from a study of STAT3 mutations in large granular lymphocyte leukemia. Study-wide results and limits: Every T-cell large granular lymphocyte leukemia patient had at least one immunodominant TCR beta clonotype.

The CDR3 runs to 14 residues. Trimming shortened V by 3 bases and J by 7 bases, and 11 bases separated the two germline ends. CDR1 and CDR2 from the germline V gene are SGHDT and YYEEEE. Libraries were prepared by immunoSEQ multiplex PCR; TCRdb keeps only in-frame clonotypes and omits some of them. This repertoire shows about 5,200 clones, around three quarters found once; its top ten account for 45% to 55%. Comment on this clone: Antigen: not known.

Sample: PBMCs. The rearrangement uses TRBV5-6 and TRBJ1-6, with D tentatively TRBD1 (5 bases). This TCR came from a human donor with T large granular lymphocyte leukemia. Some clones in this sample may be carry-over from other donors' samples. Here the CDR3 reads CASSSGLTNSPLHF. In DNA form, the CDR3 reads TGTGCCAGCAGCTCGGGACTGACCAATTCACCCCTCCACTTT. Drawing the rest from reference TRBV5-6 and TRBJ1-6, the complete variable domain is DAGVTQSPTHLIKTRGQQVTLRCSPKSGHDTVSWYQQALGQGPQFIFQYYEEEERQRGNFPDRFSGHQFPNYSSELNVNALLLGDSALYLCASSSGLTNSPLHFGNGTRLTVT.